Here is one T cell receptor (beta chain) with its context. It lacks a known antigen. The record has no base qualities; no much larger clone is one base away. This specimen belongs to a study of shared clonotypes between healthy human individuals (dated by TCRdb to about 2020). For the study in its entirety: A few men and a couple of women, aged 18 to 49 years, made up the cohort. For each donor, CD4 naive and CD4 memory were each run on three plates, CD8 naive on two plates, and CD8 memory on one plate. To estimate repertoire size and how much clonotypes are shared between individuals, the study performed deep sequencing of blood TCR repertoires from a few healthy adults. To increase sequencing depth and limit assay-specific biases, TCR repertoire library preparation and sequencing were carried out by different laboratories using diverse techniques. Per donor, leukapheresis produced somewhere between about 0.8 and 9 billion PBMCs.

Using the deep immunoSEQ assay, multiplex PCR amplified TCR CDR3 regions from genomic DNA. For each cell subset, the extracted genomic DNA was distributed evenly across all wells of several immunoSEQ 96-well plates, and each plate served as one replicate. For sorted subsets, about 200 ng genomic DNA, equal to some 30,000 T cell genomes, was loaded into each replicate PCR. Purified libraries were measured with a Qubit 3.0 fluorometer, size-checked on a Bioanalyzer 2100, and measured again with the KAPA Library Quantification kit. Every immunoSEQ 96-well plate was sequenced on a separate single-read 150-cycle Illumina NextSeq 550 flow cell. Per the authors' processing: Because the immunoSEQ output held only junctional sequences and lacked quality scores, the filtering could not match the filtering applied to full-length reads. Sequences were annotated with PyIR, a Python wrapper for IgBLAST v1.9, using IMGT germline references to assign V/J genes and CDR3. Any read was removed if the V/J assignment was weak (E-value above 1e-6), the CDR3 was missing, or the read contained stop codons, out-of-frame junctions, or ambiguous translated residues. V3J clonotypes were defined as sequences sharing the same inferred V gene, J gene, and CDR3 amino acid sequence. Percentage overlap between repertoires was computed as shared unique clonotypes divided by the size of the smaller repertoire. Three approaches were used to assess repertoire richness: RTK rarefaction, the Chao1 estimator, and Recon v2.1 estimates of unobserved clonotypes. For all TCRbeta clonotypes obtained by the gDNA method from a handful of donors, generation probabilities were computed with OLGA. TCRdb retrieved this table from immuneACCESS and kept in-frame rearrangements only. Not all clones are present; in checked studies, unresolved V genes account for under half, and no reason is known for the remainder. That table supplies the V and J calls and clone size; D and trimming were determined from the DNA. Within this sample are 1.4 million to 1.5 million clones, with around 95% of them counted one time only. The ten largest make up about 1% of the sample.

Donors were healthy HIV-negative adults with no recently reported acute infections or vaccinations. All donors were Caucasian adults living in Nashville, Tennessee, USA. CD4+ T cells were enriched by magnetic negative selection, after which naive cells were positively selected on CD45RA and the negative fraction was taken as the memory subset. After blood collection by leukapheresis, PBMCs were isolated using Ficoll-Histopaque density gradient centrifugation and then cryopreserved in the vapor phase of liquid nitrogen. Analytical flow cytometry was used to check the purity and quantity of each magnetically sorted T cell population. Genomic DNA was isolated from each sorted fraction and quantified by UV absorbance on a Nanodrop 2000c. In the germline V gene, CDR1 corresponds to ENHRY and CDR2 to SYGVKD. The CDR3 contains 12 residues, cysteine and phenylalanine counted. CDR3 DNA is the only sequence kept; it has 36 bases, read in frame from the first base. Deletion took 3 bases off V and 4 bases off J, with a span of 6 bases between the germline ends.

What the work shows at the level of the full study, not this receptor alone: Based on pairwise subsampling, the degree of clonotype sharing among donors was expected to be affected by sequencing depth. Even with the large sequencing depth, rarefaction of the sorted-subset datasets indicated that sequencing was incomplete. Sampling was limited to blood, and TCR repertoires in tissue likely differ from TCR repertoires in blood. Compared with non-shared clonotypes, the clonotypes found in all four sorted-subset donors had higher generation probabilities. Naive subsets generally had larger estimated clonotype richness than memory subsets did. The small number of donors limited the genetic and exposure-history diversity represented. Across a handful of donors, approximately 5% of naive CD4, roughly 3.8% of naive CD8, 2.3% of memory CD4, and over 0.35% of memory CD8 clonotypes were shared.

The sample comprised naive CD4+ T cells sorted from blood. The cell subset or site label on this specimen signifies: CD45RA+ positively selected. The sequence links TRBV10-3 to TRBJ1-2, with the D segment identity uncertain. The TCR originated in a man aged 25 to 40 in good health. The DNA sequence reads TGTGCCATCAGTGAAACGGCCTATGGCTACACCTTC. This codes for CAISETAYGYTF.